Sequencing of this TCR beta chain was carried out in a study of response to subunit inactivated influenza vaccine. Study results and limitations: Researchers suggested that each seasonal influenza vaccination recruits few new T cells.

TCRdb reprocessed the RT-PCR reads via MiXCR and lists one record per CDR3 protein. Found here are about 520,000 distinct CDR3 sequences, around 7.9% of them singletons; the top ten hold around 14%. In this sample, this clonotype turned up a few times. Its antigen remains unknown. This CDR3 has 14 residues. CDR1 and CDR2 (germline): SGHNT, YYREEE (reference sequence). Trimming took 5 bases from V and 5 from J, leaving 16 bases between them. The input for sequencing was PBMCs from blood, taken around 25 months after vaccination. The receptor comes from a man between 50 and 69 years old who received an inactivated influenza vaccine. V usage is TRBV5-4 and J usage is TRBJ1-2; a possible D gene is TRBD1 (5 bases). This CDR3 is CASSLAGPSYGYTF. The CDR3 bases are TGTGCCAGCAGTTTAGCAGGGCCCAGTTATGGCTACACCTTC.